This T cell receptor beta chain came from a study of blood T cells in healthy people across ages. In the study overall: About one barcoded TCR beta cDNA was captured per two T cells.

The germline V gene encodes CDR1 LGHDT and CDR2 YNNKEL (reference sequence). Trimming removed 2 bases at V and 7 bases at J, with 15 bases between. The CDR3 totals 14 residues. For the second PCR, which ran for roughly 6 to 12 cycles, a sample-barcoded 5' primer and a J-beta primer mix were used. From the 5' RACE reads, TCRdb called clonotypes with MiXCR, one entry per CDR3 protein. The table lists around 1.5 million distinct CDR3 sequences, 35% to 45% of them singletons. Each sample gave at least 6.5 million isolated PBMCs. Note on this clonotype: Its antigen is unknown.

Study-wide results and limits: Per million T cells, TCR beta diversity dropped about linearly as age rose.

This clonotype was obtained from a woman between 18 and 29 years old in good health. The V and J genes are TRBV3-1 and TRBJ2-7, with D tentatively TRBD1 (5 bases). Sequencing was performed on blood. The CDR3 sequence is CASSQSDSGREQYF. In DNA, the CDR3 is TGTGCCAGCAGCCAAAGTGACAGTGGGCGTGAGCAGTACTTC.